A single TCR beta chain is shown here with its context. Its recognized antigen is unknown. Within one base of it there is no much larger clone, and no base qualities were kept. Relative to germline, V is 10 bases shorter and J is 2 bases shorter, with 15 bases between their ends. CDR1 SGHVS and CDR2 FQNEAQ were looked up in the germline V gene. There are 13 amino acids in the CDR3, from cysteine to phenylalanine inclusive. CDR3 DNA only is kept here, 39 bases in frame from base 1. The data were taken from a study of shared clonotypes between healthy human individuals (dated by TCRdb to the early 2020s). Regarding the complete study: The cohort included a few men and a couple of women between 18 and 49 years of age. Per donor, three plates each were used for CD4 naive and CD4 memory, two for CD8 naive, and one for CD8 memory. To estimate repertoire size and how much clonotypes are shared between individuals, the study performed deep sequencing of blood TCR repertoires from 4 to 6 healthy adults. Different laboratories and diverse techniques were used to prepare libraries and sequence TCR repertoires, to increase sequencing depth and limit assay-specific biases. Between about 0.94 and 8.9 billion PBMCs per donor were obtained by leukapheresis. The study at large found these results: Sharing across a handful of donors was observed for around 5% of naive CD4, under 4% of naive CD8, over 2% of memory CD4, and less than 0.45% of memory CD8 clonotypes. Only blood was sampled, and tissue TCR repertoires likely differ from those in blood. Incomplete sequencing was indicated by rarefaction of sorted-subset datasets, despite the large sequencing depth. Larger estimated clonotype richness was generally found for naive subsets than for memory subsets. Based on pairwise subsampling, the degree of clonotype sharing among donors was expected to be affected by sequencing depth. Compared with non-shared clonotypes, clonotypes shared by all four sorted-subset donors had higher generation probabilities. The small number of donors limited the genetic and exposure-history diversity represented.

The donors were healthy, HIV-negative adults who had no recently reported acute infections or vaccinations. All donors were Caucasian adults living in Nashville, Tennessee, USA. CD4+ T cells were enriched through magnetic negative selection, after which naive cells were positively selected on CD45RA and the remaining negative fraction served as the memory subset. Blood was collected by leukapheresis, and PBMCs were isolated by Ficoll-Histopaque density gradient centrifugation and then cryopreserved in liquid nitrogen vapor phase. Analytical flow cytometry was used to check the purity and quantity of each magnetically sorted T cell population. Genomic DNA was isolated from every sorted fraction and measured by UV absorbance on a Nanodrop 2000c. Using the deep immunoSEQ assay, multiplex PCR amplified TCR CDR3 regions from genomic DNA. Extracted genomic DNA from each cell subset was distributed evenly across all wells of several immunoSEQ 96-well plates, and each plate was treated as a replicate. For sorted subsets, each replicate PCR was loaded with 200 ng genomic DNA, equivalent to 30,000 to 35,000 T cell genomes. Purified libraries were quantified with a Qubit 3.0 fluorometer, sized on a Bioanalyzer 2100, and re-quantified with the KAPA Library Quantification kit. Every immunoSEQ 96-well plate was sequenced on a separate single-read 150-cycle Illumina NextSeq 550 flow cell. In the paper's pipeline: The immunoSEQ output contained only junctional sequences without quality scores, so filtering could not match that applied to full-length reads. To assign V/J genes and CDR3, sequences were annotated using PyIR, a Python wrapper for IgBLAST v1.9, with IMGT germline references. Reads were removed for weak V/J assignments (E-value above 1e-6), missing CDR3, stop codons, out-of-frame junctions, or ambiguous translated residues. A V3J clonotype was defined by an identical inferred V gene, J gene, and CDR3 amino acid sequence. Percentage overlap between repertoires was computed as shared unique clonotypes divided by the size of the smaller repertoire. RTK rarefaction, the Chao1 estimator, and Recon v2.1 estimates of unobserved clonotypes were used to assess repertoire richness. Generation probabilities for all TCRbeta clonotypes obtained by the gDNA method from a few donors were computed using OLGA. The immuneACCESS repertoire file appears here via TCRdb, limited to in-frame rearrangements. These files lack a portion of the clones; in checked studies, under half of the deficit traces to unresolved V genes, and the cause of the others is not known. The V and J calls and clone size are taken from that table; D and trimming were inferred from the DNA. The sample has 300,000 to 400,000 clones on record, around four fifths of them singletons. About 10% of the sample lies in the top ten.

This clonotype was obtained from a man younger than 40 in good health. Sequences were obtained from memory CD4+ T cells sorted from blood. Interpreted using the paper, the cell subset or site label stands for: CD45RA-negative fraction. In this chain, TRBV7-8 is recombined with TRBJ2-7; TRBD1 is a weak D gene call, 5 bases matching. In nucleotides, the sequence is TGTGCCACAGGGAAACTAAACCCCTACGAGCAGTACTTC. Its translation is CATGKLNPYEQYF.